This T cell receptor beta chain was captured by sequencing in a study of blood T cell repertoires in COVID-19. Study context: Acute and convalescent COVID-19 specimens originated in the United States, Italy and Spain. Nucleic acid was either cDNA or gDNA, and it came from T cells, B-cell-depleted T cells, or PBMCs.

This CDR3 comprises 13 residues. Trimming took 8 bases from V and 7 from J; bases not matched to a gene: 7. Germline CDR1 is SGHNT and CDR2 is YENEEA. Original analysis: Amplification of reference gene primers was used by the study to estimate nucleated cell counts. Profiling relied on immunoSEQ multiplex PCR, and the TCRdb table lists in-frame clones only, not all of them. Clone size and the V and J calls come from that table; the DNA yielded D and trimming. The table lists more than 90,000 clones, roughly 86% of them singletons. This clone was seen once. The TCR sequence derives from a man aged 40-49 years with acute or convalescent COVID-19. The specimen was peripheral blood. The chain links TRBV11-3 to TRBJ2-1, with TRBD2 identical over 8 bases. The chain's CDR3 is CASAVASGNEQFF. The CDR3 DNA sequence: TGTGCCAGCGCCGTTGCTAGCGGGAATGAGCAGTTCTTC.